Each of the 17 T cell receptor beta chains below was sequenced from the same sample in a study of regulatory and conventional T cells in RAG deficiency. Clones were read by immunoSEQ multiplex PCR, and TCRdb kept only the in-frame ones, dropping some. The repertoire holds 25,000 to 30,000 clones, with roughly 96% as singletons. Blood CD4+ CD25-low CD127-high conventional T cells supplied the genomic DNA template. In addition, the sample was reused for a study of regulatory T cells. From that study: Primers: 52 TRBV forward and 13 TRBJ reverse.

The specimen sequenced was CD25- CD4+ T cells sorted from blood. Every receptor here comes from a human donor in good health.

The V gene is TRBV27, the J gene TRBJ2-5; a possible D gene is TRBD2 (5 bases). The ends were cut back, 3 bases at V and 5 bases at J, with 10 bases in the middle. Per the germline V gene, CDR1 is MNHEY and CDR2 is SMNVEV (reference sequence). There are 13 residues in the CDR3. CDR3 region: CASSFTTGETQYF. As DNA, the CDR3 is TGTGCCAGCAGTTTCACAACGGGGGAGACCCAGTACTTC.

J is TRBJ2-1 and V is TRBV5-1; the match to TRBD2 covers 11 bases. J was trimmed by 2 bases and V by 0 bases; bases with no gene match: 4. This CDR3 has 17 amino acids. Germline V gene data show CDR1 as SGHRS and CDR2 as YFSETQ. The CDR3, as DNA: TGCGCCAGCAGCTTGGCCACTAGCGGGGGACCCTACAATGAGCAGTTCTTC. Protein: CASSLATSGGPYNEQFF.

J is TRBJ1-2 and V is TRBV10-3; 7 nucleotides align to TRBD1. CDR1 and CDR2 from the germline V gene are ENHRY and SYGVKD. Losses at the gene ends were 6 bases for V and 3 bases for J; bases not matched to a gene: 7. The CDR3 loop spans 14 amino acids. The CDR3 sequence: CAIRPQGEDYGYTF. The DNA of the CDR3 is TGTGCCATCAGGCCGCAGGGGGAGGACTATGGCTACACCTTC.

The chain recombines TRBV18 with TRBJ1-1; the D is unclear. The CDR3 is 13 amino acids. Germline lookup yields CDR1 KGHSH and CDR2 LQKENI. Trimming cost V 4 bases and J 0 bases, with 6 bases left between them. The CDR3 DNA reads as TGTGCCAGCTCACTAAACATGAACACTGAAGCTTTCTTT. Translation: CASSLNMNTEAFF.

V is TRBV27 and J is TRBJ2-1; 14 bases agree with TRBD2. V shed 3 bases and J 10 bases; nucleotides not matched to a gene: 5. From germline, CDR1 is MNHEY and CDR2 SMNVEV (reference sequence). The length of the CDR3 is 15 residues. The CDR3 loop is CASSFTTSGRGEQFF. In nucleotides, the CDR3 is TGTGCCAGCAGTTTTACGACTAGCGGGAGGGGGGAGCAGTTCTTC.

The J gene is TRBJ2-5, the V gene TRBV15, with TRBD1 identical over 8 bases. Germline trimming cut 4 bases from V and 13 bases from J; bases unmatched to any gene: 17. CDR1 LNHNV and CDR2 YYDKDF come from the germline V gene (reference sequence). The CDR3 has 15 residues. CDR3 protein: CATSILRGTGSNPYF. The DNA for the CDR3 is TGTGCCACCAGCATTCTTCGGGGGACAGGCTCAAATCCGTACTTC.

The gene calls are TRBV5-1 and TRBJ1-4; TRBD1 matches 7 bases. The V segment lost 1 base and the J segment 5 bases; nucleotides outside the gene matches: 5. This CDR3 spans 15 amino acids. CDR1 is SGHRS and CDR2 is YFSETQ in the germline V gene. The CDR3 region has the DNA TGCGCCAGCAGCTTGCAGGGACAGATCAATGAAAAACTGTTTTTT. Translation: CASSLQGQINEKLFF. The full variable domain, in which reference TRBV5-1 and TRBJ1-4 provide the parts outside the CDR3, is KAGVTQTPRYLIKTRGQQVTLSCSPISGHRSVSWYQQTPGQGLQFLFEYFSETQRNKGNFPGRFSGRQFSNSRSEMNVSTLELGDSALYLCASSLQGQINEKLFFGSGTQLSVL.

J is TRBJ2-1 and V is TRBV28; TRBD2 matches 10 bases. V lost 1 base, J lost 1 base, and 7 bases stayed unmatched. Germline V gene lookup returns CDR1 MDHEN and CDR2 SYDVKM. This CDR3 has 18 amino acids. The CDR3 loop reads CASSLLAGGSLSYNEQFF. CDR3 coding DNA: TGTGCCAGCAGTTTATTAGCGGGGGGCTCCTTATCCTACAATGAGCAGTTCTTC. The full variable domain, its missing parts supplied by reference TRBV28 and TRBJ2-1, is DVKVTQSSRYLVKRTGEKVFLECVQDMDHENMFWYRQDPGLGLRLIYFSYDVKMKEKGDIPEGYSVSREKKERFSLILESASTNQTSMYLCASSLLAGGSLSYNEQFFGPGTRLTVL.

Worth noting for this clone: An end of the junction does not agree with germline; a read error may underlie this. The chain joins TRBV19 to TRBJ1-5; D not resolved. The CDR3 extends over 20 amino acids. Germline CDR1 and CDR2: LNHDA and SQIVND (reference sequence). CDR3 coding DNA: TGTGCCAGTGGTATAGATCTGGCGGGGTTTGATGAGAGGAGCAATCAGCCCCAGCATTTT. Its protein is CASGIDLAGFDERSNQPQHF.

The chain joins TRBV5-1 to TRBJ2-5, with 7 bases fitting TRBD2. The CDR3 has 16 residues. The trim removed 4 bases at V and 2 bases at J, leaving 11 bases unmatched. Germline CDR1 SGHRS, CDR2 YFSETQ. The CDR3 protein is CASSPLAGEGQETQYF. DNA for the CDR3: TGCGCCAGCAGCCCCTTAGCGGGTGAGGGACAAGAGACCCAGTACTTC.

The CDR3 nucleotides read TGTGCCAGCAGCCGGGGACAGGGGGCGCGCACCGGGGAGCTGTTTTTT. Its translation: CASSRGQGARTGELFF. V and J are TRBV5-4 and TRBJ2-2; 12 positions agree with TRBD1. The J segment lost 4 bases and the V segment lost 4 bases, leaving 5 bases of the junction unmatched. Germline values: CDR1 SGHNT, CDR2 YYREEE (reference sequence). CDR3 length: 16 amino acids.

This rearrangement joins TRBV28 to TRBJ1-2; D uncertain. With 3 bases removed from V and 3 bases from J, the gap between germline ends came to 5 bases. Germline V gene sequence: CDR1 MDHEN, CDR2 SYDVKM. CDR3 length: 12 residues. The CDR3 spells CASSFPYYGYTF. In nucleotides, the CDR3 is TGTGCCAGCAGTTTCCCATACTATGGCTACACCTTC.

V gene TRBV4-2 combines with J gene TRBJ2-7, with TRBD2 as a possible D gene (5 bases). From germline, CDR1 is LGHNA and CDR2 YNFKEQ. The CDR3 totals 15 residues. V dropped 5 bases and J dropped 2 bases, with 16 bases sitting between them. In DNA, the CDR3 is TGTGCCAGCAGCTTTTCGGCAGGAGGAACCTACGAGCAGTACTTC. Translated, it gives CASSFSAGGTYEQYF.

The rearrangement links TRBV29-1 to TRBJ1-1; perhaps TRBD1 as D (6 bases). The CDR3 is 14 amino acids. V lost 4 bases and J lost 4, with 16 bases in between. Germline V gene sequence: CDR1 SQVTM, CDR2 ANQGSEA. CDR3 nucleotides: TGCAGCGTTGCCCGTACAGGGTTTGGCACTGAAGCTTTCTTT. Encoded protein: CSVARTGFGTEAFF. Full variable domain (outside the CDR3, taken from reference TRBV29-1 and TRBJ1-1): SAVISQKPSRDICQRGTSLTIQCQVDSQVTMMFWYRQQPGQSLTLIATANQGSEATYESGFVIDKFPISRPNLTFSTLTVSNMSPEDSSIYLCSVARTGFGTEAFFGQGTRLTVV.

This chain uses TRBV7-8 with TRBJ2-5; D perhaps matches TRBD1 (6 bases). The ends were cut back, 2 bases at V and 4 bases at J, with 11 bases in the middle. CDR1 is SGHVS, CDR2 FQNEAQ, per germline. This CDR3 has 14 residues. CDR3 in DNA: TGTGCCAGCAGCTTACCGGAACAGGGAGAGACCCAGTACTTC. Amino acids: CASSLPEQGETQYF.

V usage is TRBV28 and J usage is TRBJ1-1; the match to TRBD1 covers 8 bases. V lost 5 bases, J lost 5 bases, and 13 bases stayed unmatched. In germline, CDR1 is MDHEN, CDR2 SYDVKM. The CDR3 has 16 residues. CDR3 amino acids: CASSLRQGPRETEAFF. The CDR3 bases are TGTGCCAGCAGTCTTCGACAGGGGCCTAGGGAGACTGAAGCTTTCTTT.

J is TRBJ2-1 and V is TRBV11-1, with TRBD1 matching over 9 bases. V was clipped by 6 bases and J by 9 bases; unmatched bases: 6. The length of the CDR3 is 13 residues. Germline V gene data show CDR1 as SGHAT and CDR2 as FQDESV (reference sequence). The CDR3: CASSKQGAGEQFF. The CDR3 bases are TGTGCCAGCAGTAAACAGGGGGCAGGTGAGCAGTTCTTC.